The 3 T cell receptor beta chains reported below all come from one sample, sequenced in a study of shared clonotypes between healthy human individuals (dated by TCRdb to about 2020). The library was prepared using the immunoSEQ multiplex PCR assay. In its TCRdb copy, this immuneACCESS table keeps in-frame sequences only and misses some clones. Where compared with another copy, unresolved V genes explain less than half of these, and the others have no known cause. Within this sample are 1.5 million to 2.5 million clones, with about 94% of them counted one time only. The top ten hold 0.9% to 1.5% of the sample. CD8 naive samples were obtained by positive selection for CCR7 among CD45RO-negative cells, yielding a CD45RA+CCR7+ population from which TemRA cells were excluded. Sequenced sample: naive CD8+ T cells sorted from blood. The cell subset or site label, read with the paper, signifies: CD45RA+CCR7+. Receptor source: a man aged 18-30 years in good health.

This clone has only one observation. The chain combines TRBV11-1 with TRBJ2-7; perhaps TRBD1 as D (6 bases). Germline V gene data show CDR1 as SGHAT and CDR2 as FQDESV (reference sequence). The CDR3 runs 14 residues. The ends were cut back, 0 bases at V and 7 bases at J, with 13 bases in the middle. CDR3 residues: CASSLAGATTEQYF. The CDR3 bases are TGTGCCAGCAGCTTAGCGGGGGCTACGACGGAGCAGTACTTC.

The chain links TRBV5-1 to TRBJ2-7; D may be TRBD1 (6 bases). The CDR3 runs 14 residues. V gave up 5 bases and J gave up 0 bases, with 12 bases separating them. CDR1 and CDR2 from the germline V gene are SGHRS and YFSETQ. The CDR3 coding sequence is TGCGCCAGCAGACCCGACAGGAGCTCCTACGAGCAGTACTTC. It yields the protein CASRPDRSSYEQYF.

The J gene is TRBJ2-5, the V gene TRBV6-1; a weak D match, TRBD2 (6 bases). The germline V and J ends were trimmed by 0 bases and 7 bases, with 24 bases remaining between them. Per the germline V gene, CDR1 is MNHNS and CDR2 is SASEGT. The CDR3 contains 18 residues. Written as DNA, the CDR3 is TGTGCCAGCAGTGAAGCAAGCTTGCTGCCGGGGGACCTTCGGACCCAGTACTTC. As protein: CASSEASLLPGDLRTQYF.